The clone carrying this TCR beta chain was seen a few times. The CDR3 length is 12 residues. V lost 10 bases, J lost 5 bases, and 4 bases stayed unmatched. The germline CDR1 and CDR2 sequences are ENHRY and SYGVKD. This sample was included in a study of blood T cell repertoires in COVID-19. Whole-study context: The United States, Italy and Spain supplied acute and convalescent COVID-19 samples.

Participants spanned ages about 18 to 95 years and resided in 24 US areas. Participant reports of clinical history set cohort assignment. Authors' analysis steps: Amplified reference gene primers provided the basis for estimating nucleated cell counts. TCRdb's table, derived via immunoSEQ multiplex PCR, lists solely in-frame clones and lacks some. That table gives V, J and clone size, and the DNA gave D and trimming. The table includes under 450,000 clones, about 88% detected once. The sequence was obtained from a woman aged 30 to 39 who had recovered from COVID-19. The specimen was PBMCs or T cells enriched from blood (not recorded which). The chain combines TRBV10-3 with TRBJ1-4; 7 positions match TRBD1. CDR3 sequence (DNA): TGTGCCACCGGGACAGAGAATGAAAAACTGTTTTTT. Its translation is CATGTENEKLFF.